The sequence of this TCR beta chain was determined in a study of neurological immune-mediated disorders. Study results and caveats: One related-CDR3 cluster, which may be a signature, held the repertoires of 18 of 34 multiple sclerosis patients after phylogenetic grouping. No expanded-clone CDR3 amino acid sequence recurred across subjects, suggesting private TCR-beta repertoires.

This clonotype was observed at least ten times. Its antigen is still unknown. The ends lost 5 bases at V and 3 bases at J; junction bases unmatched: 4. The CDR3 runs to 14 residues. Germline assignment: CDR1 LNHNV and CDR2 YYDKDF (reference sequence). Every sequencing run produced over 180 million TCR-beta sequences, and the sequences from any one run covered 15-18 subjects. TCRdb analysed the 5' RACE reads with MiXCR anew, one entry per CDR3 protein. The sample lists tens of thousands of distinct CDR3 sequences, around 3.8% occurring once. This sequence was found in a woman aged 45-65 years with multiple sclerosis. Material for sequencing was PBMCs. The rearrangement links TRBV15 to TRBJ2-3; 8 nucleotides agree with TRBD1. As DNA, the CDR3 is TGTGCCACCAGCTACAGGGGGAAGACAGATACGCAGTATTTT. Its protein is CATSYRGKTDTQYF.